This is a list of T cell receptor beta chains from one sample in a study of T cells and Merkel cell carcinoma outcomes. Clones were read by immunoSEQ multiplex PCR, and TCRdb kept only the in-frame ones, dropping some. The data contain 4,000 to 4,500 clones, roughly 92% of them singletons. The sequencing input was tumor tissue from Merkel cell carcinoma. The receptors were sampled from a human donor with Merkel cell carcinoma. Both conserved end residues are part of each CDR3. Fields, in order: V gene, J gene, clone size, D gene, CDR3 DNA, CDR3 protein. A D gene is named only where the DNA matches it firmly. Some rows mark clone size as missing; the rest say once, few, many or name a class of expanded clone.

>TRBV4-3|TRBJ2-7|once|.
TGCGCCAGCAGCCAAGATCTTGCGGCTTTCTACGAGCAGTACTTC
CASSQDLAAFYEQYF
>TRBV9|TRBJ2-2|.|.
TGTGCCAGCAGCGTAGTTTCCGGGGAGCTGTTTTTT
CASSVVSGELFF
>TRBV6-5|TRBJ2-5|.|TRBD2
TGTGCCAGCAGTTTTTGGACTAGCGGGAGAGAGACCCAGTACTTC
CASSFWTSGRETQYF
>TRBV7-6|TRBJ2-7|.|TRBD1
TGTGCCAGGCCGATCCGGGACAGGTTTACCTACGAGCAGTACTTC
CARPIRDRFTYEQYF
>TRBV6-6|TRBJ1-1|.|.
TGTGCCAGCAGTTACTCGCAGGGCACGGGCCCTGAAGCTTTCTTT
CASSYSQGTGPEAFF
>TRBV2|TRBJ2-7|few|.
TGTGCCAGCAGTGAAGATAAGGGGCCCTACGAGCAGTACTTC
CASSEDKGPYEQYF
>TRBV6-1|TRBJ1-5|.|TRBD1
TGTGCCAGCAGTGTTAGAGGGACAGGGGGTTGGCAGCCCCAGCATTTT
CASSVRGTGGWQPQHF
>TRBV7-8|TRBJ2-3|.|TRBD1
TGTGCCAGCAGCCTACCGGGACAGGGCCCGGGGGATACGCAGTATTTT
CASSLPGQGPGDTQYF
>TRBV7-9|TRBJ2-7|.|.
TGTGCCAGCAGCTTAGGGGGTCGGGGCTACGAGCAGTACTTC
CASSLGGRGYEQYF
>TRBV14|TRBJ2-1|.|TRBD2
TGTGCCAGCAGCCAAGAACTACTAGCGGGGGCCCCAAGGAATGAGCAGTTCTTC
CASSQELLAGAPRNEQFF
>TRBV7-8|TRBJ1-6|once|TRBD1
TGTGCCAGCAGCTTAAGGCAGGGGGGTTCACCCCTCCACTTT
CASSLRQGGSPLHF
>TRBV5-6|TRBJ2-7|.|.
TGTGCCAGCAGCTTCCAGCGCTCCTACGAGCAGTACTTC
CASSFQRSYEQYF
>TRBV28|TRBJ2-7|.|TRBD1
TGTGCCAGCAGTGCGCACCGGGACAGGGGGCTGGGTGAGCAGTACTTC
CASSAHRDRGLGEQYF
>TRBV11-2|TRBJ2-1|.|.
TGTGCCAGCAGCTCAGGGGTTGCCTATATTGAGCAGTTCTTC
CASSSGVAYIEQFF
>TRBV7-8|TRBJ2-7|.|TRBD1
TGTGCCAGCAGCTTAACGGGACAGGGCATCGGCGAGCAGTACTTC
CASSLTGQGIGEQYF
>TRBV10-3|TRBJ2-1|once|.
TGTGCCATAGCGGGTCCCTACAATGAGCAGTTCTTC
CAIAGPYNEQFF
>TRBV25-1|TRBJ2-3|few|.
TGTGCCAGCAGTGATTCTGGGGGATCAGATACGCAGTATTTT
CASSDSGGSDTQYF
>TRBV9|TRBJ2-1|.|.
TGTGCCAGCAGCGCGGGGGGCCGGTACAATGAGCAGTTCTTC
CASSAGGRYNEQFF
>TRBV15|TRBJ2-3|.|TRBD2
TGTGCCACCAGCAGAGTCCTTTTGGGACTAGCGGGAGTAACAGATACGCAGTATTTT
CATSRVLLGLAGVTDTQYF
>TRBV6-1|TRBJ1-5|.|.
TGTGCCAGCGCAGGCGATTATAGCAATCAGCCCCAGCATTTT
CASAGDYSNQPQHF
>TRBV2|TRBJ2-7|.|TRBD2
TGTGCCAGCAGTGAACGAGTAGCGGGGGACTACGAGCAGTACTTC
CASSERVAGDYEQYF
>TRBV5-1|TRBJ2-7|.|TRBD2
TGCGCCAGCAGCTTGGACGGGTCCAGCGGGGCACGGGGGGAGCAGTACTTC
CASSLDGSSGARGEQYF
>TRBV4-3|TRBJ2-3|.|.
TGCGCCAGCAGCGGGATTTTAACAGATACGCAGTATTTT
CASSGILTDTQYF
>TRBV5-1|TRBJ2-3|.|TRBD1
TGCGCCAGCAGCTCCGGACAGGACACAGATACGCAGTATTTT
CASSSGQDTDTQYF
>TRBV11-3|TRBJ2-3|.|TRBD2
TGTGCCAGCAGCTTAGGGCGGGGGACAGATACGCAGTATTTT
CASSLGRGTDTQYF
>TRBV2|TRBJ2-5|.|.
TGTGCCAGCAGGGGGGACCAAGAGACCCAGTACTTC
CASRGDQETQYF
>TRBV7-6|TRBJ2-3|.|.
TGTGCCAGCAGCCCCGCCCTGGACACAGATACGCAGTATTTT
CASSPALDTDTQYF
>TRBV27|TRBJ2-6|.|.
TGTGCCAGCAGTAATAGGGGGGTCGACGTCCTGACTTTC
CASSNRGVDVLTF
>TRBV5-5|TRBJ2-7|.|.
TGTGCCAGCAGCCTTACAGGGAACTCCTACGAGCAGTACTTC
CASSLTGNSYEQYF
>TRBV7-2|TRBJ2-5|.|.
TGTGCCAGCAGCTTAGTGGGGACCCAGTACTTC
CASSLVGTQYF
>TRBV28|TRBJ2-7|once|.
TGTGCCAGCAGGGACAGACTCCACGAGCAGTACTTC
CASRDRLHEQYF
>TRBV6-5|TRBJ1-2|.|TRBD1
TGTGCCAGCAGACAAGAAGGGGGCGCGGGAGGCTACACCTTC
CASRQEGGAGGYTF
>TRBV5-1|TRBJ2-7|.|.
TGCGCCAGCAGCTCACAGGGAACCTACGAGCAGTACTTC
CASSSQGTYEQYF
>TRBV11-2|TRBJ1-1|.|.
TGTGCCAGCAGCTTAATCGGCGGGGGGAGGGCAACGAACACTGAAGCTTTCTTT
CASSLIGGGRATNTEAFF
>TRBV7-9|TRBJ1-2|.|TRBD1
TGTGCCAGCAGCGGCAGGACAGGAACTGAGGGTGGCTACACCTTC
CASSGRTGTEGGYTF
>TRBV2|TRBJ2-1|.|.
TGTGCCAGCAGTGAACGCCAGGGGGGAAATGAGCAGTTCTTC
CASSERQGGNEQFF
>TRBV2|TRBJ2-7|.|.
TGTGCCAGCGGAAATAGAGAGGAGTACGAGCAGTACTTC
CASGNREEYEQYF
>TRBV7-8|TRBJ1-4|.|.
TGTGCCAGCAGCTCTTTTCCCAGGGCGAGGCATGAAAAACTGTTTTTT
CASSSFPRARHEKLFF
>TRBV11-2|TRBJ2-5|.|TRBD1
TGTGCCAGCAGCACAAGGACAGGGGAGTCCGGGGAGACCCAGTACTTC
CASSTRTGESGETQYF
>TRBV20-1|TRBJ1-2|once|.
TGCAGTGCGGGAGACAGGCTTGGCTACACCTTC
CSAGDRLGYTF
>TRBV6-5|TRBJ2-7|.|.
TGTGCCAGCAGTTACTCTTGGAGAAGGGAGCAGTACTTC
CASSYSWRREQYF
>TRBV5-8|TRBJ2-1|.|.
TGTGCCAGCAGCTTGGACATCTACAATGAGCAGTTCTTC
CASSLDIYNEQFF
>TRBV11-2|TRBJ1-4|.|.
TGTGCCAGCAGCCCCGGGGGGAGTAATGAAAAACTATTTTTT
CASSPGGSNEKLFF
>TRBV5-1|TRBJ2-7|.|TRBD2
TGCGCCAGCAGCTTGAAACTAGCGGGAGGGCTGGAGCAGTACTTC
CASSLKLAGGLEQYF
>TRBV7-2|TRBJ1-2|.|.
TGTGCCAGCAGCTTTCCGGCAAACTATGGCTACACCTTC
CASSFPANYGYTF
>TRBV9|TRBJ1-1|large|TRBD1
TGTGCCAGCAGCGTCGGGACAGGTGCGAACACTGAAGCTTTCTTT
CASSVGTGANTEAFF